The source of this T cell receptor (beta chain) is a study of blood T cell repertoires in COVID-19. Study overall: COVID-19 samples, acute and convalescent, were from the United States, Italy and Spain. The analysed material was cDNA or gDNA that came from T cells, B-cell-depleted T cells, or PBMCs.

Study processing details: By means of reference gene primer amplification, nucleated cell counts were estimated. Profiled with immunoSEQ multiplex PCR; TCRdb holds only in-frame clones, not every one. The V and J calls and clone size come from that table; D and trimming were worked out from the DNA. The data hold about 100,000 clones, with approximately 80% observed a single time. V lost 3 bases and J lost 9, with 11 bases in between. This CDR3 comprises 12 residues. The sequence was obtained from a man between 65 and 85 years old with acute or convalescent COVID-19. The chain uses TRBV12-3 or TRBV12-4 and TRBJ1-2, with D maybe TRBD1 (5 bases). Sequenced: peripheral blood. Here the CDR3 reads CASSLGEVRYTF. The CDR3, as DNA: TGTGCCAGCAGTTTGGGGGAGGTCCGCTACACCTTC.